What follows are 9 T cell receptor beta chains derived from one specimen sequenced in a study of T cells after yellow fever vaccination. Each CDR3 protein is one row after TCRdb ran MiXCR on the 5' RACE reads. The sample records more than 55,000 distinct CDR3 sequences, 6.5% to 8% being singletons. This sample comprised CD8+ T cells sorted from PBMCs, obtained 15 days after the yellow fever booster vaccination. The receptors shown here come from a young man who received the YFV17D yellow fever vaccine.

This clonotype was counted many times. CDR3 coding DNA: TGTGCCAGCTCACCACCGGGGGTAGCGGATACGCAGTATTTT. Protein: CASSPPGVADTQYF. The chain is built from TRBV18 and TRBJ2-3; D may correspond to TRBD1 or TRBD2 (5 bases each). Trimming pared 0 bases from V and 6 bases from J, leaving 10 bases between. CDR3 length: 14 residues. Germline V gene sequence: CDR1 KGHSH, CDR2 LQKENI.

This clonotype was seen many times. The rearrangement joins TRBV12-3 or TRBV12-4 to TRBJ2-7; TRBD1 agrees at 7 bases. V trimming: 8 bases; J trimming: 2 bases; junction bases outside the gene matches: 3. This CDR3 spans 12 amino acids. For the CDR3, the DNA is TGTGCCAGCCGGGACAGAACCTACGAGCAGTACTTC. Translation gives CASRDRTYEQYF.

This clonotype was recorded many times. The chain combines TRBV20-1 with TRBJ2-1; D perhaps matches TRBD2 (5 bases). Germline V gene data show CDR1 as DFQATT and CDR2 as SNEGSKA (reference sequence). V was clipped by 5 bases and J by 9 bases, with 14 bases between them. The CDR3 sequence is 12 residues long. The CDR3 DNA reads TGCAGTGCTGACTACGACTCTGGTGAGCAGTTCTTC. This sequence encodes CSADYDSGEQFF.

This clonotype was observed many times. This chain connects TRBV30 to TRBJ2-1; D is uncertain. From germline, CDR1 is GTSNPN and CDR2 SVGIG (reference sequence). CDR3 length equals 14 residues. Trimming took off 5 bases at V and 5 bases at J, with 16 bases between the two ends. The CDR3 region is CAWGPVPTHNEQFF. DNA for the CDR3: TGTGCCTGGGGGCCAGTCCCGACCCACAATGAGCAGTTCTTC.

This clonotype has at least ten counts. The V gene is TRBV4-2, the J gene TRBJ2-7; TRBD2 matches at 8 bases. With 0 bases clipped from V and 6 bases from J, the junction kept 7 bases outside the gene matches. Per germline, CDR1 LGHNA and CDR2 YNFKEQ. The CDR3 has 15 residues. The CDR3 nucleotides read TGTGCCAGCAGCCAAGATGACGGGAGGGCTTCCGAGCAGTACTTC. Translating it yields CASSQDDGRASEQYF.

This clonotype was recorded at least ten times. The chain employs TRBV15 and TRBJ2-7; the D is unclear. From germline, CDR1 is LNHNV and CDR2 YYDKDF (reference sequence). Trimming took 0 bases from V and 2 from J, leaving 11 bases between them. The CDR3 sequence is 15 residues long. CDR3 in DNA: TGTGCCACCAGCAGAGATAAGGGTTTAGCCTACGAGCAGTACTTC. Encoded protein: CATSRDKGLAYEQYF. Full variable domain (outside the CDR3, taken from reference TRBV15 and TRBJ2-7): DAMVIQNPRYQVTQFGKPVTLSCSQTLNHNVMYWYQQKSSQAPKLLFHYYDKDFNNEADTPDNFQSRRPNTSFCFLDIRSPGLGDTAMYLCATSRDKGLAYEQYFGPGTRLTVT.

This clonotype was counted ten times or more. The chain has TRBV7-2 and TRBJ1-1; 7 bases map to TRBD1. CDR1 is SGHTA and CDR2 is FQGNSA in the germline V gene. The V segment lost 4 bases and the J segment 4 bases; nucleotides outside the gene matches: 6. This CDR3 contains 14 residues. CDR3 sequence (DNA): TGTGCCAGCAGCTGGGACACAGGGGTCACTGAAGCTTTCTTT. Translated: CASSWDTGVTEAFF.

This clonotype came up many times. The J gene is TRBJ2-1, the V gene TRBV19, with 9 bases that match TRBD2. Germline CDR1 and CDR2: LNHDA and SQIVND (reference sequence). This CDR3 comprises 19 residues. Germline trimming cut 6 bases from V and 9 bases from J; bases unmatched to any gene: 24. DNA for the CDR3: TGTGCCAGTAGAACTGGGTGGGTAGCGGGAGATTCGAAGTCGACTGAGCAGTTCTTC. This translates into CASRTGWVAGDSKSTEQFF.

There are many counts of this clonotype. V and J are TRBV6-1 and TRBJ2-6; the match to TRBD1 covers 8 bases. The CDR3 spans 16 residues. J lost 0 bases, V lost 6 bases, and 4 bases had no gene match. Germline V gene sequence: CDR1 MNHNS, CDR2 SASEGT. CDR3 residues: CASRFTGGSGANVLTF. DNA of the CDR3: TGTGCCAGCAGATTTACAGGGGGCTCTGGGGCCAACGTCCTGACTTTC.